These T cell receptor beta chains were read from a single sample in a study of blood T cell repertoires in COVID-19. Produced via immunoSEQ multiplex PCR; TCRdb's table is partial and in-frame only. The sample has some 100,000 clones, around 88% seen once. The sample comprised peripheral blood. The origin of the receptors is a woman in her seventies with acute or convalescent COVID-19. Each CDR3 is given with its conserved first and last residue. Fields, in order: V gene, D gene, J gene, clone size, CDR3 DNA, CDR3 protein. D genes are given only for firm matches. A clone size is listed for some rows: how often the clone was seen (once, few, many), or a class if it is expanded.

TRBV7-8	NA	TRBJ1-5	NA	TGTGCCAGCAGCTTACACGGGACAATCGATCAGCCCCAGCATTTT	CASSLHGTIDQPQHF
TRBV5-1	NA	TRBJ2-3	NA	TGCGCCAGCAGCCGCATGACTAGCACAGATACGCAGTATTTT	CASSRMTSTDTQYF
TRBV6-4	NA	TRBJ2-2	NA	TGTGCCAGCAGCGGGCTAGCCGACACCGGGGAGCTGTTTTTT	CASSGLADTGELFF
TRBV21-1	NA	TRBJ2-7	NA	TGTGCCAGCGGTCGACAGACCCCCGTATCCCCGTACTTC	CASGRQTPVSPYF
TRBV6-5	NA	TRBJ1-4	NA	TGTGCCAGCAGTTACAATCGACAGATCGCTAATGAAAAACTGTTTTTT	CASSYNRQIANEKLFF
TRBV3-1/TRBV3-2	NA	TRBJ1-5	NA	TGTGCCAGCAGCCAAACCCCAACAGGGATGGGCAATCAGCCCCAGCATTTT	CASSQTPTGMGNQPQHF
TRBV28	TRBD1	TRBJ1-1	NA	TGTGCCAGCCGGGACAGGAACACTGAAGCTTTCTTT	CASRDRNTEAFF
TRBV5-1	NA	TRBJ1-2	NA	TGCGCCAGCAGCCCCATGGGGCAGACGAACTATGGCTACACCTTC	CASSPMGQTNYGYTF
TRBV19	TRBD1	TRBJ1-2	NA	TGTGCCAGTAGTATTGAAGGGACAGGCGGTAACTATGGCTACACCTTC	CASSIEGTGGNYGYTF
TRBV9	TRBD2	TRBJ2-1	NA	TGTGCCAGCAGCGTAGAGGGTTTAGCGGGTTACAATGAGCAGTTCTTC	CASSVEGLAGYNEQFF
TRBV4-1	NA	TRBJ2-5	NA	TGCGCCAGCAGCCAAGTTCCGGGGGTGGGGCTGGAGACCCAGTACTTC	CASSQVPGVGLETQYF
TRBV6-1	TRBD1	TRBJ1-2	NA	TGTGCCAGCAGTGAAGGGTATGTTCGGGACAGGTGGCGGGTGGATGGCTACACCTTC	CASSEGYVRDRWRVDGYTF
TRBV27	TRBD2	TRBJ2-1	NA	TGTGCCAGCGGGGCACTAGCGGGGGGACCCTACAATGAGCAGTTCTTC	CASGALAGGPYNEQFF
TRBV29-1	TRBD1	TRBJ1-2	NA	TGCAGCGTTGTTACAGGGGTTTTTTCCCGTAACTATGGCTACACCTTC	CSVVTGVFSRNYGYTF
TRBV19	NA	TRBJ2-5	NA	TGTGCCAGTAGTTTCTTTTCGGACAAACAAGAGACCCAGTACTTC	CASSFFSDKQETQYF
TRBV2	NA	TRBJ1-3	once	TGTGCCAGCAGGGAGCAGCCCTCTGGAAACACCATATATTTT	CASREQPSGNTIYF
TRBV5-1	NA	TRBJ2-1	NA	TGCGCCAGCAGCTTGTCCCTAGAGTCGGGTAGTTACAATGAGCAGTTCTTC	CASSLSLESGSYNEQFF
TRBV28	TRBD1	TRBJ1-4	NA	TGTGCCAGCAGTCCGACCCCCCCCGGGACAGGGAGTGAAAAACTGTTTTTT	CASSPTPPGTGSEKLFF
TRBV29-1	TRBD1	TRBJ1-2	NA	TGCAGAAGGGACAGCGGCGGTGGCTACACCTTC	CRRDSGGGYTF
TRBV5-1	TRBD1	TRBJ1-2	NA	TGCGCCAGCAGCTTGCAAGGGACAGCCTATGGCTACACCTTC	CASSLQGTAYGYTF
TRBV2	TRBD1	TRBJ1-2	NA	TGTGCCACCACCGGGACAGAAACTAACTATGGCTACACCTTC	CATTGTETNYGYTF
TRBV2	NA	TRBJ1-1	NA	TGTGCCAGCAGTCCCCATGGGGGGGAATACACTGAAGCTTTCTTT	CASSPHGGEYTEAFF
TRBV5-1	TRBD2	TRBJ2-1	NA	TGCGCCAGCAGCTCGCCGGGACTAGCGGGAGTTTCTGAGCAGTTCTTC	CASSSPGLAGVSEQFF
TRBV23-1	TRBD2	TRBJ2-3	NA	TGCGCCAGCAGTCAATTTTCGTTTTCCGAGACTAGCTCCACAGATACGCAGTATTTT	CASSQFSFSETSSTDTQYF
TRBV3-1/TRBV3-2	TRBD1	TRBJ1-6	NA	TGTGCCAGCAGTCACCAGGGGGCGAATTCACCCCTCCACTTT	CASSHQGANSPLHF
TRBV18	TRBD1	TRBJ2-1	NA	TGTGCCAGCTCACAGACAGGGGATTTCGATGAGCAGTTCTTC	CASSQTGDFDEQFF
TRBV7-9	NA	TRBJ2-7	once	TGTGCCAGCAGCTCAACAGGTGTTCACAGTTACGAGCAGTACTTC	CASSSTGVHSYEQYF
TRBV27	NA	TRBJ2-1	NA	TGTGCCAGCAGTTTTTTAGACAATGAGCAGTTCTTC	CASSFLDNEQFF
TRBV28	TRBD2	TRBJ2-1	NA	TGTGCCAGCAGTCAATTAGCGGGAGGGCAGGGTTGGCATGAGCAGTTCTTC	CASSQLAGGQGWHEQFF
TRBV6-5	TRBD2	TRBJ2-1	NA	TGTGCCAGCAGCTCAAGCGGGGGGGGTTACAATGAGCAGTTCTTC	CASSSSGGGYNEQFF
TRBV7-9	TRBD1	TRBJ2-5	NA	TGTGCCAGCAGCTTAAGGGGGACAGGGGGCAAGGAGACCCAGTACTTC	CASSLRGTGGKETQYF
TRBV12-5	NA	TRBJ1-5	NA	TGTGCTAGTGGTTTCGCGGGAGACAGTAATCAGCCCCAGCATTTT	CASGFAGDSNQPQHF
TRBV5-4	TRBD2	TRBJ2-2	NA	TGTGCCAGCAGCTTCGTAGCGGGAGGTACCGGGGAGCTGTTTTTT	CASSFVAGGTGELFF
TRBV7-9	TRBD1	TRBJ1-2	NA	TGTGCCAGCAGAGGACAGGGGCATGGCTACACCTTC	CASRGQGHGYTF
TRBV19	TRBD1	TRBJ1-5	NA	TGTGCCAGTACCTGGCAGGACAGGGATGGTCAGCCCCAGCATTTT	CASTWQDRDGQPQHF
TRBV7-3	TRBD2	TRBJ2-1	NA	TGTGCCAGCAGCCCCGGACTAGCGGGAGCGATTCAGTACAATGAGCAGTTCTTC	CASSPGLAGAIQYNEQFF
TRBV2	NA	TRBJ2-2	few	TGTGCCAGCAGTGAGGCCCATTCAGGGGAGCTGTTTTTT	CASSEAHSGELFF
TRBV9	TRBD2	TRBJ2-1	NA	TGTGCCAGCAGCGTAAGCAGCGGGGGGGCTAATGAGCAGTTCTTC	CASSVSSGGANEQFF
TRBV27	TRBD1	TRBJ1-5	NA	TGTGCCAGCAGTCCGCTCAGGGACAGGGGGTATCAGCCCCAGCATTTT	CASSPLRDRGYQPQHF
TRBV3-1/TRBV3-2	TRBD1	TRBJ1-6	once	TGTGCCAGCAGCACGACAGGGAGTCTCCTCCACTTT	CASSTTGSLLHF
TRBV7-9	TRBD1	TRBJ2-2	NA	TGTGCCAGCACCATAAATGACAGGGGGACCATACATAACTTCACCGGGGAGCTGTTTTTT	CASTINDRGTIHNFTGELFF
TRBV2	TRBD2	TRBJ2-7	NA	TGTGCCAGCAGGGATCTGGGGACTAGCGGTTCCTACGAGCAGTACTTC	CASRDLGTSGSYEQYF
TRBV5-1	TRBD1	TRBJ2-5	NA	TGCGCCAGCAGTTTATACAGGGGGCAAGAGACCCAGTACTTC	CASSLYRGQETQYF
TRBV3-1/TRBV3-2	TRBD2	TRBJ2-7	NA	TGTGCCAGCAGCCAGATCCCCGATCTAGCGGGGGTGACCTACGAGCAGTACTTC	CASSQIPDLAGVTYEQYF
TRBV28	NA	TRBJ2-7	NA	TGTGCCAGCAGAAAACTCAGGGGATCCTTCTACGAGCAGTACTTC	CASRKLRGSFYEQYF
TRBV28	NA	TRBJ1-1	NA	TGTGCCAGCACCTTGAGAGGGATTGACACTGAAGCTTTCTTT	CASTLRGIDTEAFF